The 27 T cell receptor beta chains reported below all come from one sample, sequenced in a study of cytomegalovirus exposure and HLA in healthy donors. Repertoires were generated with immunoSEQ multiplex PCR, while TCRdb's copy carries only in-frame clones and drops some. The sample lists some 170,000 clones; roughly nine tenths were seen once. The sequencing sample was made of PBMCs. The source is a man younger than 45 in good health and CMV-seropositive.

This chain connects TRBV2 to TRBJ1-5; TRBD1 is a possible D gene (5 bases). V lost 7 bases, J lost 1 base, and 11 bases lay in between. CDR3 length: 14 amino acids. The germline V gene has CDR1 SNHLY and CDR2 FYNNEI. CDR3 in DNA: TGTGCCAGCACGCCAGGGCTCAGCAATCAGCCCCAGCATTTT. This translates into CASTPGLSNQPQHF.

The chain combines TRBV21-1 with TRBJ2-7; whether TRBD2, the table's D call, matches the DNA was not checked. TRBV21-1 is termed a pseudogene. The CDR3 is 15 residues long. The CDR3 DNA follows: TGTGCCAGCAGCACAGGAGCGGGGGTGCTCTACGAGCAGTACTTC. Protein sequence: CASSTGAGVLYEQYF.

This clone was seen once. The chain links TRBV28 to TRBJ2-7; D is undetermined. The CDR3 is 12 residues long. CDR1 is MDHEN and CDR2 is SYDVKM in the germline V gene. Trimming removed 2 bases from V and 6 bases from J, with 8 bases in between. CDR3 coding DNA: TGTGCCAGCAGTTTAACAAGGGCCGAGCAGTACTTC. It specifies CASSLTRAEQYF.

The V gene is TRBV18, the J gene TRBJ1-2; D unresolved. V was cut by 3 bases and J by 6 bases, with 17 bases left in between. Germline CDR1 reads KGHSH; CDR2 reads LQKENI. The CDR3 covers 15 residues. The CDR3 reads CASSPAQASGDGYTF. CDR3 DNA: TGTGCCAGCTCACCTGCCCAGGCCTCCGGAGATGGCTACACCTTC.

This clone was observed a single time. J is TRBJ1-6 and V is TRBV28, with 7 nucleotides matching TRBD1. V shed 5 bases and J 5 bases; nucleotides not matched to a gene: 6. Germline V gene data show CDR1 as MDHEN and CDR2 as SYDVKM. CDR3 length: 15 amino acids. The DNA for the CDR3 is TGTGCCAGCAGTGAGACAGGGAGGAATAATTCACCCCTCCACTTT. Its protein product is CASSETGRNNSPLHF.

The rearrangement uses TRBV19 and TRBJ1-2; no reliable D call. The CDR3 loop spans 17 amino acids. Germline V gene data show CDR1 as LNHDA and CDR2 as SQIVND (reference sequence). The V end was cut by 3 bases, the J end by 6 bases, with 23 bases between. The CDR3 DNA follows: TGTGCCAGTAGTATTGCGAGCCCACATCAAATAAGGGATGGCTACACCTTC. Protein sequence: CASSIASPHQIRDGYTF.

This clone was detected ten times or more. This chain connects TRBV7-9 to TRBJ1-1; the D is unclear. Between the trimmed V and J ends, which lost 5 bases and 5 bases, there was a span of 18 bases. This CDR3 contains 15 residues. Germline CDR1 reads SEHNR; CDR2 reads FQNEAQ (reference sequence). The CDR3 DNA sequence: TGTGCCAGCAGCCCCCGGGAAATCCTGGGAACTGAAGCTTTCTTT. Protein: CASSPREILGTEAFF.

This clone was seen a single time. The junction differs from germline at one of its ends, possibly a read error. The gene calls are TRBV25-1 and TRBJ1-5, with D possibly being TRBD1 (5 bases). Germline CDR1 is MGHDK and CDR2 is SYGVNS. The CDR3 has 15 residues. The CDR3 nucleotides read TGTGCCAGCAGCGAACGGGGGGGTAGCTATCAGCCCCAGCATTTT. This sequence encodes CASSERGGSYQPQHF.

Remarks on this clone: Its ends do not fully match the called genes, so a read error is possible. This sequence joins TRBV7-7 and TRBJ1-1, with TRBD1 as a possible D gene (5 bases). Per the germline V gene, CDR1 is SSHAT and CDR2 is FNYEAQ (reference sequence). The CDR3 contains 13 residues. CDR3 nucleotide sequence: TGTGCTAGCAGCCCGGGGGGTGGCACTGAAGCTTTCTTT. As protein: CASSPGGGTEAFF.

The rearrangement uses TRBV7-9 and TRBJ2-1, with TRBD2 matching 11 bases. V shed 6 bases and J 4 bases; nucleotides not matched to a gene: 5. The length of the CDR3 is 15 residues. Germline-derived CDR1 and CDR2 are SEHNR and FQNEAQ (reference sequence). The CDR3 DNA sequence: TGTGCCAGCAGACCGGGACTAGCGGAATACAATGAGCAGTTCTTC. Its translation: CASRPGLAEYNEQFF.

This clone has a single count. The V gene is TRBV13, the J gene TRBJ2-7, with D tentatively TRBD1 (6 bases). The V end was cut by 5 bases, the J end by 0 bases, with 14 bases between. CDR3 length equals 15 residues. The germline CDR1 and CDR2 sequences are PRHDT and FYEKMQ (reference sequence). CDR3 amino acids: CASSLLGATSYEQYF. In nucleotides, the CDR3 is TGTGCCAGCAGCCTATTGGGGGCTACCTCCTACGAGCAGTACTTC.

V is TRBV7-3 and J is TRBJ2-1; D could derive from TRBD1 or TRBD2 (5 bases each). The CDR3 totals 13 residues. Trimming left V 4 bases short and J 5 bases short, with 9 bases between. CDR1 and CDR2 (germline): SGHTA, FQGTGA. The CDR3 spells CASSSPGHNEQFF. The CDR3 coding sequence is TGTGCCAGCAGCTCGCCGGGACACAATGAGCAGTTCTTC.

Note on this clone: Other nucleotide sequences in the sample specify the same CDR3. This chain connects TRBV11-2 to TRBJ2-2; no clear D. V was cut by 5 bases and J by 3 bases, with 7 bases left in between. The CDR3 consists of 13 residues. Germline-derived CDR1 and CDR2 are SGHAT and FQNNGV. This chain's CDR3 is CASSPGYTGELFF. For the CDR3, the DNA is TGTGCCAGCAGCCCAGGATACACCGGGGAGCTGTTTTTT.

This chain uses TRBV6-5 with TRBJ2-1; maybe TRBD2 (6 bases). The ends were cut back, 6 bases at V and 9 bases at J, with 12 bases in the middle. In germline, CDR1 is MNHEY, CDR2 SVGAGI. This CDR3 has 12 residues. The CDR3 DNA follows: TGTGCCAGCAGAACTCAGACTAGTGAGCAGTTCTTC. Translating it yields CASRTQTSEQFF.

The chain employs TRBV9 and TRBJ2-6; tentatively, D is TRBD1 or TRBD2 (5 bases each). Deletions cut 0 bases from V and 3 bases from J, with 10 bases between. Per the germline V gene, CDR1 is SGDLS and CDR2 is YYNGEE. The CDR3 loop spans 16 amino acids. The CDR3 loop reads CASSVASGSGANVLTF. CDR3 sequence (DNA): TGTGCCAGCAGCGTAGCTTCAGGGAGTGGGGCCAACGTCCTGACTTTC.

Written as DNA, the CDR3 is TGTGCCAGCAGCCCCGGGACAAGCTCTGGAAACACCATATATTTT. Its protein product is CASSPGTSSGNTIYF. The chain combines TRBV11-2 with TRBJ1-3, with D perhaps matching TRBD1 (6 bases). Germline lookup yields CDR1 SGHAT and CDR2 FQNNGV. The CDR3 has 15 residues. With 5 bases removed from V and 0 bases from J, the gap between germline ends came to 11 bases.

This rearrangement joins TRBV5-6 to TRBJ2-7; a possible D gene is TRBD2 (5 bases). The length of the CDR3 is 12 residues. Trimming cost V 5 bases and J 5 bases, with 11 bases left between them. CDR1 and CDR2 (germline): SGHDT, YYEEEE. The CDR3, as DNA: TGTGCCAGCAGTCTTGGGAGAGACGAGCAGTACTTC. Translated: CASSLGRDEQYF.

This chain links TRBV2 with TRBJ2-7, with 9 bases aligning to TRBD1. Germline trimming cut 6 bases from V and 1 base from J; bases unmatched to any gene: 1. CDR1 is SNHLY, CDR2 FYNNEI, per germline. The CDR3 extends over 13 amino acids. The chain's CDR3 is CASSGTGSYEQYF. CDR3 nucleotide sequence: TGTGCCAGCAGCGGGACAGGGTCCTACGAGCAGTACTTC.

The chain links TRBV30 to TRBJ2-2, with D possibly being TRBD2 (6 bases). The CDR3 is 14 amino acids. Germline V lookup: CDR1 GTSNPN, CDR2 SVGIG (reference sequence). CDR3 region: CAYSRDLPPGELFF. CDR3 bases: TGTGCTTACTCCCGGGACTTGCCTCCCGGGGAGCTGTTTTTT.

The V gene is TRBV5-6, the J gene TRBJ1-1, with a possible D match to TRBD1 (6 bases). The V end was cut by 3 bases, the J end by 0 bases, with 12 bases between. CDR1 and CDR2 from the germline V gene are SGHDT and YYEEEE. CDR3 length: 15 residues. CDR3 residues: CASSYYRAMNTEAFF. As DNA, the CDR3 is TGTGCCAGCAGCTACTACAGGGCAATGAACACTGAAGCTTTCTTT. Together with reference TRBV5-6 and TRBJ1-1, the CDR3 gives the full variable domain: DAGVTQSPTHLIKTRGQQVTLRCSPKSGHDTVSWYQQALGQGPQFIFQYYEEEERQRGNFPDRFSGHQFPNYSSELNVNALLLGDSALYLCASSYYRAMNTEAFFGQGTRLTVV.

J is TRBJ2-7 and V is TRBV2; perhaps D is TRBD1 or TRBD2 (5 bases each). V shed 3 bases and J shed 2 bases, with 11 bases lying between them. Germline CDR1 and CDR2: SNHLY and FYNNEI. The CDR3 has 14 residues. The CDR3 sequence is CASSDRQGPYEQYF. The CDR3 nucleotides are TGTGCCAGCAGTGATAGGCAGGGACCCTACGAGCAGTACTTC.

The chain is built from TRBV28 and TRBJ2-7, with TRBD1 identical over 9 bases. With 6 bases clipped from V and 5 bases from J, the junction kept 8 bases outside the gene matches. There are 14 residues in the CDR3. The germline CDR1 and CDR2 sequences are MDHEN and SYDVKM. CDR3 in DNA: TGTGCCAGCAGCCAGGGACAGGGATTCCACGAGCAGTACTTC. Its translation: CASSQGQGFHEQYF.

The chain is built from TRBV5-4 and TRBJ1-4; 9 bases match TRBD1. V was pared by 3 bases and J by 8 bases, with 5 bases of the junction left unmatched. Germline V gives CDR1 SGHNT, CDR2 YYREEE (reference sequence). The CDR3 extends over 14 amino acids. Written as DNA, the CDR3 is TGTGCCAGCAGCTCGGGACAGGGTGTAGAAAAACTGTTTTTT. It translates to CASSSGQGVEKLFF. The full variable domain, with the rest looked up from reference TRBV5-4 and TRBJ1-4, is ETGVTQSPTHLIKTRGQQVTLRCSSQSGHNTVSWYQQALGQGPQFIFQYYREEENGRGNFPPRFSGLQFPNYSSELNVNALELDDSALYLCASSSGQGVEKLFFGSGTQLSVL.

This chain links TRBV28 with TRBJ1-2; perhaps TRBD1 as D (5 bases). The ends were cut back, 3 bases at V and 7 bases at J, with 12 bases in the middle. The CDR3 spans 13 residues. Germline V gene sequence: CDR1 MDHEN, CDR2 SYDVKM. The CDR3 region is CASSFPAGIGYTF. DNA for the CDR3: TGTGCCAGCAGTTTTCCCGCAGGGATTGGCTACACCTTC.

The CDR3 loop reads CAWSSTGGAWTGELFF. The CDR3 nucleotides read TGTGCCTGGAGTTCAACAGGGGGCGCGTGGACCGGGGAGCTGTTTTTT. This chain links TRBV30 with TRBJ2-2; 9 bases are a match to TRBD1. The ends lost 2 bases at V and 5 bases at J; junction bases unmatched: 9. Germline V gene sequence: CDR1 GTSNPN, CDR2 SVGIG (reference sequence). The CDR3 is made up of 16 amino acids.

This clone was seen only once. This rearrangement joins TRBV19 to TRBJ2-2, with 9 bases fitting TRBD1. The CDR3 sequence is 15 residues long. With V trimmed by 7 bases and J by 6 bases, 9 bases remained unmatched. Germline V gives CDR1 LNHDA, CDR2 SQIVND (reference sequence). The chain's CDR3 is CASTPRTGEAGELFF. CDR3 DNA sequence: TGTGCCAGTACCCCCCGGACAGGGGAGGCCGGGGAGCTGTTTTTT.

This clone was seen just once. The rearrangement joins TRBV29-1 to TRBJ2-2; 11 nucleotides match TRBD1. This CDR3 has 15 amino acids. Trimming removed 2 bases from V and 5 bases from J; junction bases left unmatched: 4. The germline V gene has CDR1 SQVTM and CDR2 ANQGSEA. CDR3 nucleotide sequence: TGCAGCGTTGAACCCGGGACAGGGGGAACCGGGGAGCTGTTTTTT. Translated, it gives CSVEPGTGGTGELFF.